These T cell receptor beta chains were read from a single sample in a study of cytomegalovirus exposure and HLA in healthy donors. This table comes from immunoSEQ multiplex PCR, and its TCRdb copy is limited to in-frame clones, with some not included. The data hold 83,000 or so clones, with around 79% observed a single time. The sample taken for sequencing was PBMCs. These receptors came from a woman in her forties in good health and CMV-seropositive. The CDR3 runs from the conserved cysteine through the conserved F or W. A D gene is named only where the DNA matches it firmly.

d_call	j_call	v_call	cdr3_aa
.	TRBJ1-2	TRBV9	CASSSTGLDYGYTF
TRBD2	TRBJ2-7	TRBV5-1	CASSLAPPGLAYEQYF
.	TRBJ2-3	TRBV14	CASSQASRGSSTQYF
.	TRBJ2-5	TRBV27	CASSAILALQAGETQYF
.	TRBJ1-6	TRBV27	CASSLQWYNSPLHF
.	TRBJ2-7	TRBV15	CATSRGGKGEIYEQYF
.	TRBJ2-1	TRBV6-5	CASRDYNEQFF
.	TRBJ2-1	TRBV10-3	CAISELALNEQFF
TRBD1	TRBJ2-1	TRBV5-1	CASSLGPGQGANEQFF
TRBD1	TRBJ2-5	TRBV5-4	CASSWTGVETQYF
TRBD1	TRBJ2-3	TRBV29-1	CSVESGTADTQYF
TRBD2	TRBJ2-1	TRBV30	CAWNGLAGGVDEQFF
TRBD1	TRBJ1-3	TRBV29-1	CSVVWTGESGNTIYF
.	TRBJ1-5	TRBV6-1	CASSDLRTGRGSNQPQHF
.	TRBJ1-3	TRBV5-6	CASSRVAGSGNTIYF
.	TRBJ1-2	TRBV16	CASSQGSTGSRYGYTF